These 5 T cell receptor beta chains share one sample of origin, sequenced in a study of human T cells and chemical hapten exposure. TCRdb called the RACE reads again in MiXCR, with one record for every CDR3 protein. The sample lists fewer than 500,000 distinct CDR3 sequences, roughly 5% occurring once. Time point defined: patch test 1, 2 weeks after DPC sensitization. Sample treatment: therapeutic diphenylcyclopropenone sensitization with weekly scalp DPC. This specimen was whole blood, taken in connection with sensitization to the hapten diphenylcyclopropenone (DPC). The receptor source for this set is a woman between 45 and 65 years old with alopecia areata. Some clones in this sample may be carry-over from other donors' samples.

This clonotype was seen a handful of times. The chain combines TRBV14 with TRBJ2-1; 10 bases are a match to TRBD2. V dropped 1 base and J dropped 9; count of bases not matched to a gene: 6. The CDR3 consists of 15 residues. Germline CDR1 SGHDN, CDR2 FVKESK. The CDR3 coding sequence is TGTGCCAGCAGCCAAGTCGGGACTAGCGACGGTGAGCAGTTCTTC. This sequence encodes CASSQVGTSDGEQFF.

This clonotype was seen only a few times. The chain carries TRBV4-1 and TRBJ2-5, with a tentative D call TRBD2 (5 bases). CDR3 size: 15 residues. The germline V and J ends were trimmed by 0 bases and 3 bases, with 11 bases remaining between them. Germline V gene sequence: CDR1 MGHRA, CDR2 YSYEKL. Here the CDR3 DNA reads TGCGCCAGCAGCCAAGATTGGATGAGGGAAGAGACCCAGTACTTC. This encodes CASSQDWMREETQYF.

This clonotype was detected many times. The gene calls are TRBV4-1 and TRBJ2-3; 10 bases line up with TRBD2. Germline-derived CDR1 and CDR2 are MGHRA and YSYEKL. After removal of 8 bases from V and 5 bases from J, the junction contained 4 bases not matched to a gene. The CDR3 has 13 amino acids. CDR3 protein: CASSSSGRDTQYF. For the CDR3, the DNA is TGCGCCAGCTCCTCTAGCGGGAGAGATACGCAGTATTTT.

The chain recombines TRBV19 with TRBJ1-1; TRBD1 is a possible D gene (5 bases). The CDR3 runs to 15 residues. The germline V gene encodes CDR1 LNHDA and CDR2 SQIVND (reference sequence). Between the trimmed V and J ends, which lost 7 bases and 1 base, there was a span of 16 bases. The CDR3: CASINTWGGNTEAFF. The CDR3 DNA sequence: TGTGCCAGTATCAACACCTGGGGGGGGAACACTGAAGCTTTCTTT. The full variable domain, completed using reference TRBV19 and TRBJ1-1, is DGGITQSPKYLFRKEGQNVTLSCEQNLNHDAMYWYRQDPGQGLRLIYYSQIVNDFQKGDIAEGYSVSREKKESFPLTVTSAQKNPTAFYLCASINTWGGNTEAFFGQGTRLTVV.

There are many counts of this clonotype. The chain carries TRBV11-1 and TRBJ2-1, with 11 bases that match TRBD2. The V gene end was trimmed by 5 bases and the J gene end by 6 bases; junction bases not matched to a gene: 9. In germline, CDR1 is SGHAT, CDR2 FQDESV (reference sequence). The CDR3 length is 16 residues. The CDR3 loop reads CASSLLAGGPSNEQFF. The CDR3 coding sequence is TGTGCCAGCAGCCTTCTAGCGGGGGGCCCCTCCAATGAGCAGTTCTTC.